These T cell receptor beta chains were read from a single sample in a study of CD8 T cells in ankylosing spondylitis. TCRdb reprocessed the 5' RACE reads via MiXCR and lists one record per CDR3 protein. The data contain 200,000 to 300,000 distinct CDR3 sequences, roughly a quarter of them singletons. The sample consisted of blood, either unsorted or a sorted T cell fraction (not recorded which). Every receptor here comes from a male donor with ankylosing spondylitis or in good health (not recorded which). Each CDR3 is given with its conserved first and last residue. The D gene is left open where the match is weak. Expanded clones get a size class; other rows say once, few or many, or leave the size out.

v_gene,abundance,j_gene,d_gene,CDR3nt,CDR3aa
TRBV29-1,.,TRBJ2-1,TRBD2,TGCAGCGTAGCGGGGGGGCCGAGGGGAAAAGAGCAGTTCTTC,CSVAGGPRGKEQFF
TRBV20-1,many,TRBJ1-5,TRBD1,TGCAGTGCTAGCAGGGGGAATAGCAATCAGCCCCAGCATTTT,CSASRGNSNQPQHF
TRBV20-1,.,TRBJ2-5,TRBD1,TGCAGTGCTAGACGACAGGGACAAGAGACCCAGTACTTC,CSARRQGQETQYF
TRBV9,.,TRBJ2-5,TRBD1,TGTGCCAGCAGCGCGGGGGACAGGACGTACCAAGAGACCCAGTACTTC,CASSAGDRTYQETQYF
TRBV20-1,few,TRBJ2-1,.,TGCAGTGCTGGCCAAGGGGTGACAGGAGACAATGAGCAGTTCTTC,CSAGQGVTGDNEQFF
TRBV12-3/TRBV12-4,.,TRBJ2-2,TRBD1,TGTGCCAGCAGGCTGACAGGGGGCGACACCGGGGAGCTGTTTTTT,CASRLTGGDTGELFF
TRBV12-3/TRBV12-4,many,TRBJ2-3,.,TGTGCCAGCAGTTCCGCAAGGATCGATGAAACAGATACGCAGTATTTT,CASSSARIDETDTQYF
TRBV20-1,.,TRBJ2-4,TRBD2,TGCAGTGCTAGAGTACCCGGGGGGGCGAACATTCAGTACTTC,CSARVPGGANIQYF
TRBV20-1,many,TRBJ2-1,.,TGCAGTGCTAGAGATGAGGCGCTGGGTTACAATGAGCAGTTCTTC,CSARDEALGYNEQFF
TRBV20-1,few,TRBJ1-5,.,TGCAGTGCTAGTGCGGGGGACAATCAGCCCCAGCATTTT,CSASAGDNQPQHF
TRBV5-6,many,TRBJ2-1,TRBD1,TGTGCCAGCAGCCACTCGGGGACAGGGGTCGGCAATGAGCAGTTCTTC,CASSHSGTGVGNEQFF
TRBV20-1,few,TRBJ2-7,.,TGCAGTGCTAGAGCCCCCACCGGAGGGGGACCCTACGAGCAGTACTTC,CSARAPTGGGPYEQYF
TRBV19,.,TRBJ1-5,.,TGTGCCAGTAGTATCCAGGATCATCAGCCCCAGCATTTT,CASSIQDHQPQHF
TRBV5-4,.,TRBJ2-7,.,TGTGCCAGCAGCAACCCAGGGGGGTCCGGTTACGAGCAGTACTTC,CASSNPGGSGYEQYF
TRBV6-5,.,TRBJ2-7,.,TGTGCCAGCAGTTACTCGCTGTCCTACGAGCAGTACTTC,CASSYSLSYEQYF
TRBV12-3/TRBV12-4,many,TRBJ1-1,.,TGTGCCAGCAAAACCTCAACAGGGTCCCCGAACACTGAAGCTTTCTTT,CASKTSTGSPNTEAFF
TRBV6-6,.,TRBJ2-1,.,TGTGCCAGCAGTTCGCTGACTAGAGGAGAGCAGTTCTTC,CASSSLTRGEQFF
TRBV29-1,few,TRBJ2-1,.,TGCAGCGTTGTCGCGCACCTACCTAACAATGAGCAGTTCTTC,CSVVAHLPNNEQFF
TRBV12-3/TRBV12-4,many,TRBJ2-1,TRBD1,TGTGCCAGCAGTCGACAGGGATCTGAGCAGTTCTTC,CASSRQGSEQFF
TRBV2,.,TRBJ2-1,.,TGTGCCAGCGGGTCGAGGTTTGATGAGCAGTTCTTC,CASGSRFDEQFF
TRBV20-1,few,TRBJ2-2,.,TGCAGTGCTAGAGATCAATCGAACACCGGGGAGCTGTTTTTT,CSARDQSNTGELFF
TRBV12-3/TRBV12-4,few,TRBJ2-2,.,TGTGCCAGCAGTTTAGCGCAGGGCGGGGAGCTGTTTTTT,CASSLAQGGELFF
TRBV5-5,.,TRBJ2-7,TRBD2,TGTGCCAGCAGCTATAGTACTAGCGGGGGGGCCTACGAGCAGTACTTC,CASSYSTSGGAYEQYF
TRBV11-2,many,TRBJ2-1,TRBD1,TGTGCCAGCAGCTCGATATCCGGGACAGGATACGAGCAGTTCTTC,CASSSISGTGYEQFF
TRBV12-3/TRBV12-4,.,TRBJ2-4,TRBD1,TGTGCCAGCAGTACAGGGGGCTTATCCAAAAACATTCAGTACTTC,CASSTGGLSKNIQYF
TRBV10-3,.,TRBJ2-5,.,TGTGCCATCAGTGACGGGGGAGGTCCTCAAGAGACCCAGTACTTC,CAISDGGGPQETQYF
TRBV19,.,TRBJ2-7,.,TGTGCCAGTACTGGCAGGAAGGACGAGCAGTACTTC,CASTGRKDEQYF
TRBV20-1,.,TRBJ2-7,.,TGCAGTGCTAGAAACCCCCTAGGGGGCTACGAGCAGTACTTC,CSARNPLGGYEQYF
TRBV20-1,few,TRBJ2-5,TRBD1,TGCAGTGCATTGGGACAGGGAGCGTTCGGGTCGGTGACCAGAAAGGGGGAGACCCAGTACTTC,CSALGQGAFGSVTRKGETQYF
TRBV20-1,.,TRBJ2-1,TRBD2,TGCAGTGCCAGCGGGGGAATAACCGGCAATGAGCAGTTCTTC,CSASGGITGNEQFF
TRBV6-1,.,TRBJ2-3,TRBD2,TGTGCCAGCACGGTCCTACTAGCGGGGGGGCCGGCAGATACGCAGTATTTT,CASTVLLAGGPADTQYF
TRBV6-1,few,TRBJ2-1,.,TGTGCCGACATTGAAGGTGGGGTACCTCCCCTGGGCAATGAGCAGTTCTTC,CADIEGGVPPLGNEQFF
TRBV15,few,TRBJ2-5,TRBD1,TGTGCCACCAGCAGAACAGCGACAGGGGGTGCGGAGACCCAGTACTTC,CATSRTATGGAETQYF